The 18 T cell receptor beta chains below all came from one sample that was sequenced in a study of identical twins. Using its own MiXCR run on the 5' RACE reads, TCRdb lists one record per CDR3 protein. The sample records around 1.7 million distinct CDR3 sequences, about 31% being singletons. The sequenced material came from cord blood. The receptor source for this set is a newborn girl in good health.

There are a few counts of this clonotype. CDR3: CASSLKGLVGSSYNEQFF. The CDR3 region has the DNA TGTGCCAGCAGCTTAAAGGGACTGGTCGGCAGCTCCTACAATGAGCAGTTCTTC. The V call is TRBV11-2, the J call TRBJ2-1; possibly TRBD2 for D (6 bases). CDR1 SGHAT and CDR2 FQNNGV come from the germline V gene. The CDR3 length is 18 residues. The V end lost 2 bases, the J end lost 0 bases, and 17 bases lay between the germline ends.

The rearrangement links TRBV6-1 to TRBJ2-1, with 9 bases aligning to TRBD2. This CDR3 region has 14 residues. V shed 8 bases, J shed 6 bases, and the junction held 8 bases outside the gene matches. The germline CDR1 and CDR2 sequences are MNHNS and SASEGT. CDR3 loop: CASLSGRGANEQFF. CDR3 DNA sequence: TGTGCCAGCCTTAGCGGGAGAGGGGCCAATGAGCAGTTCTTC.

The chain links TRBV28 to TRBJ1-6; 8 bases match TRBD1. Trimming took 6 bases from V and 5 from J; bases not matched to a gene: 9. The germline V gene encodes CDR1 MDHEN and CDR2 SYDVKM. The CDR3 runs 16 residues. The CDR3: CASRTAGGENNSPLHF. CDR3 coding DNA: TGTGCCAGCAGAACCGCAGGGGGCGAGAATAATTCACCCCTCCACTTT.

This clonotype showed up just a few times. This chain connects TRBV5-6 to TRBJ2-1, with 8 bases fitting TRBD2. Germline V CDR1 and CDR2: SGHDT, YYEEEE. Germline trimming cut 0 bases from V and 10 bases from J; bases unmatched to any gene: 9. CDR3 length: 15 residues. The CDR3 sequence: CASSLVAGGSYEQFF. In DNA form, the CDR3 reads TGTGCCAGCAGCTTGGTTGCGGGGGGCTCCTACGAGCAGTTCTTC.

This chain connects TRBV20-1 to TRBJ1-5, with D unresolved. With 0 bases removed from V and 6 bases from J, the gap between germline ends came to 9 bases. The CDR3 is made up of 13 amino acids. Germline lookup yields CDR1 DFQATT and CDR2 SNEGSKA (reference sequence). The CDR3 region is CSARDLALQPQHF. As DNA, the CDR3 is TGCAGTGCTAGAGATTTGGCGCTTCAGCCCCAGCATTTT.

This clonotype has just a few counts. V gene TRBV6-5 combines with J gene TRBJ2-3; 9 bases are a match to TRBD1. The CDR3 is 15 residues long. V lost 0 bases to trimming and J lost 6 bases; unmatched junction nucleotides: 4. From germline, CDR1 is MNHEY and CDR2 SVGAGI. The CDR3 sequence is CASSYSGQGRDTQYF. The DNA for the CDR3 is TGTGCCAGCAGTTACTCCGGACAGGGGCGGGATACGCAGTATTTT.

In the case of this clonotype: A much larger clone differs by one base, so this may be a read error. This chain connects TRBV6-6 to TRBJ2-5; no clear D. The CDR3 length is 12 residues. V lost 0 bases, J lost 11 bases, and 10 bases lay in between. Germline CDR1 and CDR2: MNHNY and SVGAGI (reference sequence). The CDR3 spells CASSYSTNEQYF. DNA for the CDR3: TGTGCCAGCAGTTACTCGACGAATGAGCAGTACTTC.

The V call is TRBV7-2, the J call TRBJ1-2, with TRBD1 matching over 7 bases. Trimming cost V 3 bases and J 4 bases; bases outside gene matches: 5. Germline loops: CDR1 SGHTA, CDR2 FQGNSA. CDR3 length: 14 amino acids. CDR3 in amino acids: CASSFEQGVYGYTF. The CDR3 DNA is TGTGCCAGCAGCTTTGAGCAGGGGGTCTATGGCTACACCTTC. Based on the CDR3 plus reference TRBV7-2 and TRBJ1-2, the full variable domain is GAGVSQSPSNKVTEKGKDVELRCDPISGHTALYWYRQSLGQGLEFLIYFQGNSAPDKSGLPSDRFSAERTGGSVSTLTIQRTQQEDSAVYLCASSFEQGVYGYTFGSGTRLTVV.

The chain is built from TRBV5-1 and TRBJ1-2; weak D call: TRBD1 (5 bases). V lost 2 bases and J lost 7, with 21 bases in between. Germline V lookup: CDR1 SGHRS, CDR2 YFSETQ. The CDR3 runs 16 residues. The CDR3 nucleotides read TGCGCCAGCAGCTTAATTCGGCTCAGGGAAAGCGGTGGCTACACCTTC. This codes for CASSLIRLRESGGYTF.

The rearrangement joins TRBV4-1 to TRBJ2-7; no reliable D call. Germline V gene data show CDR1 as MGHRA and CDR2 as YSYEKL. V lost 6 bases and J 7 bases, leaving 22 bases between the germline ends. The CDR3 contains 15 residues. Here the CDR3 DNA reads TGCGCCAGCAGACAATGGCGGACCCCGAGCCATGAGCAGTACTTC. Translating gives CASRQWRTPSHEQYF.

This clonotype was recorded at least ten times. The chain employs TRBV7-2 and TRBJ2-3; D gene unclear. Germline V CDR1 and CDR2: SGHTA, FQGNSA. The V and J ends lost 1 base and 7 bases respectively, with 3 bases between them. The CDR3 sequence is 11 residues long. The CDR3 loop reads CASSLDYTQYF. CDR3 bases: TGTGCCAGCAGCTTAGACTATACGCAGTATTTT.

This clonotype was observed a handful of times. The chain is built from TRBV20-1 and TRBJ2-7; D remains unclear. V was cut by 4 bases and J by 3 bases, with 13 bases left in between. The CDR3 is 13 amino acids. Germline V gene data show CDR1 as DFQATT and CDR2 as SNEGSKA (reference sequence). This CDR3 is CSATSEESYEQYF. The DNA of the CDR3 is TGCAGTGCTACTTCCGAAGAGAGCTACGAGCAGTACTTC.

This rearrangement joins TRBV20-1 to TRBJ1-1; D is undetermined. This CDR3 spans 13 amino acids. V shed 5 bases and J shed 4 bases, with 14 bases lying between them. The germline V gene encodes CDR1 DFQATT and CDR2 SNEGSKA (reference sequence). The CDR3: CSAGREAGTEAFF. In nucleotides, the CDR3 is TGCAGTGCTGGAAGGGAGGCGGGCACTGAAGCTTTCTTT.

V gene TRBV4-1 combines with J gene TRBJ2-5; D ambiguous. This CDR3 contains 16 residues. Germline loops: CDR1 MGHRA, CDR2 YSYEKL. V was shortened by 1 base and J by 4 bases, with 16 bases between the two germline ends. CDR3 protein: CASSQAATVIGETQYF. Written as DNA, the CDR3 is TGCGCCAGCAGCCAAGCTGCGACTGTGATAGGAGAGACCCAGTACTTC.

This clonotype has a handful of counts. This rearrangement joins TRBV2 to TRBJ2-4; TRBD2 matches 8 bases. V trimming: 6 bases; J trimming: 3 bases; junction bases outside the gene matches: 13. CDR3 size: 17 residues. Germline values: CDR1 SNHLY, CDR2 FYNNEI. The CDR3 protein is CASRPLSGVVGKNIQYF. For the CDR3, the DNA is TGTGCCAGCAGGCCCCTTAGCGGGGTGGTTGGCAAAAACATTCAGTACTTC.

The J gene is TRBJ1-1, the V gene TRBV5-5; no definite D call. The V and J ends lost 4 bases and 5 bases respectively, with 15 bases between them. Germline V lookup: CDR1 SGHKS, CDR2 YYEKEE (reference sequence). This CDR3 is built from 14 residues. CDR3 loop: CASSGDSRWTEAFF. The CDR3 bases are TGTGCCAGCAGCGGTGATAGTCGATGGACTGAAGCTTTCTTT.

This clonotype was detected ten times or more. This sequence joins TRBV5-6 and TRBJ2-3, with D unresolved. Germline V gene lookup returns CDR1 SGHDT and CDR2 YYEEEE. Trimming pared 4 bases from V and 1 base from J, leaving 7 bases between. The CDR3 has 13 amino acids. CDR3 protein: CASSPEGTDTQYF. Written as DNA, the CDR3 is TGTGCCAGCAGCCCCGAGGGCACAGATACGCAGTATTTT.

The chain uses TRBV6-5 and TRBJ1-3; perhaps TRBD1 as D (6 bases). Deletions cut 4 bases from V and 2 bases from J, with 9 bases between. The CDR3 has 14 amino acids. Germline values: CDR1 MNHEY, CDR2 SVGAGI. CDR3 amino acids: CASSWGPTGNTIYF. The CDR3 DNA follows: TGTGCCAGCAGTTGGGGGCCCACTGGAAACACCATATATTTT.